The T cell receptor (beta chain) under discussion was sequenced for a study of technical replicates of blood from a handful of donors. The germline V gene encodes CDR1 MGHDK and CDR2 SYGVNS. This CDR3 region has 17 residues. V trimming: 6 bases; J trimming: 7 bases; junction bases outside the gene matches: 11. The table came from immunoSEQ multiplex PCR; TCRdb's copy has only in-frame clones and leaves some out. This sample has about 75,000 clones, with 92% found just once. The receptor comes from a human donor in good health. Sequences were obtained from T cells isolated from PBMCs. This chain connects TRBV25-1 to TRBJ2-2; 13 bases agree with TRBD2. The CDR3 DNA reads TGTGCCAGCAGAGAAAGAGGACTAGCGGGAGCGGGCGGGGAGCTGTTTTTT. As protein: CASRERGLAGAGGELFF.